The 26 T cell receptor beta chains below were found in one sample sequenced in a study of response to subunit inactivated influenza vaccine. TCRdb re-analysed the RT-PCR reads in MiXCR, keeping a single row per CDR3 protein. The sample contains fewer than 600,000 distinct CDR3 sequences, roughly 7.6% of which appear only once. Source: PBMCs from blood, taken roughly 24 months after vaccination. The receptors were gathered from a man aged 50-75 years who received an inactivated influenza vaccine.

This clonotype was found a few times. The chain joins TRBV24-1 to TRBJ2-1, with D maybe TRBD1 (5 bases). Trimming took off 1 base at V and 0 bases at J, with 12 bases between the two ends. The V gene's germline CDR1 is KGHDR and CDR2 SFDVKD. The CDR3 has 17 residues. The CDR3 sequence: CATSDFRTTSSYNEQFF. In DNA, the CDR3 is TGTGCCACCAGTGATTTTAGGACAACCTCCTCCTACAATGAGCAGTTCTTC.

This clonotype was seen repeatedly, ten times or more. V is TRBV7-2 and J is TRBJ1-1; D remains unclear. The germline V and J ends were trimmed by 4 bases and 6 bases, with 0 bases remaining between them. CDR1 is SGHTA, CDR2 FQGNSA, per germline. This CDR3 comprises 9 residues. In DNA form, the CDR3 reads TGTGCCAGCAGCTCTGAAGCTTTCTTT. It translates to CASSSEAFF.

This clonotype showed up just a few times. The chain couples TRBV6-5 to TRBJ1-1; D is uncertain. The V and J ends lost 2 bases and 3 bases respectively, with 7 bases between them. CDR3 size: 13 residues. Germline V gives CDR1 MNHEY, CDR2 SVGAGI. The CDR3 DNA reads as TGTGCCAGCAGTTACCGGCCCCACACTGAAGCTTTCTTT. As protein: CASSYRPHTEAFF.

This clonotype has ten or more counts. The DNA for the CDR3 is TGCAGTGCTAGAGTGGGGATGGGACTACAAGAGACCCAGTACTTC. Amino acid sequence: CSARVGMGLQETQYF. The chain employs TRBV20-1 and TRBJ2-5; 7 bases match TRBD2. J gave up 2 bases and V 1 base, and 7 bases lay outside the gene matches. This CDR3 is 15 amino acids long. The germline V gene encodes CDR1 DFQATT and CDR2 SNEGSKA (reference sequence).

At least ten counts were recorded for this clonotype. As DNA, the CDR3 is TGCGCCAGCAGCTCCGGGGGCACCGGGGAGCTGTTTTTT. Translated: CASSSGGTGELFF. This chain uses TRBV5-1 with TRBJ2-2; a possible D gene is TRBD2 (6 bases). Trimming took off 3 bases at V and 4 bases at J, with 7 bases between the two ends. This CDR3 is 13 amino acids long. CDR1 is SGHRS and CDR2 is YFSETQ in the germline V gene.

This clonotype has more than one count but fewer than ten. V gene TRBV7-9 combines with J gene TRBJ2-2; TRBD1 is a possible D gene (6 bases). Germline-derived CDR1 and CDR2 are SEHNR and FQNEAQ (reference sequence). The CDR3 runs to 13 residues. Trimming cost V 10 bases and J 2 bases, with 11 bases left between them. CDR3 loop: CAIPGQNTGELFF. CDR3 DNA: TGTGCCATTCCGGGACAAAACACCGGGGAGCTGTTTTTT. Based on the CDR3 plus reference TRBV7-9 and TRBJ2-2, the full variable domain is DTGVSQNPRHKITKRGQNVTFRCDPISEHNRLYWYRQTLGQGPEFLTYFQNEAQLEKSRLLSDRFSAERPKGSFSTLEIQRTEQGDSAMYLCAIPGQNTGELFFGEGSRLTVL.

J is TRBJ2-1 and V is TRBV3-1, with D possibly being TRBD1 (5 bases). Germline CDR1 and CDR2: LGHDT and YNNKEL (reference sequence). This CDR3 is 14 amino acids long. V lost 1 base and J 2 bases, leaving 6 bases between the germline ends. Written as DNA, the CDR3 is TGTGCCAGCAGCCAAGGGACACCCTACAATGAGCAGTTCTTC. Its translation: CASSQGTPYNEQFF.

The chain joins TRBV7-8 to TRBJ1-5; tentatively, D is TRBD1 (5 bases). Germline loops: CDR1 SGHVS, CDR2 FQNEAQ. Between the trimmed V and J ends, which lost 5 bases and 6 bases, there was a span of 26 bases. This CDR3 region has 18 residues. The CDR3 DNA reads TGTGCCAGCAGCCCGAATAGAAGTTGGGGGACTGGGGGTCAGCCCCAGCATTTT. Residues: CASSPNRSWGTGGQPQHF.

The chain links TRBV9 to TRBJ2-7; unclear D gene. Germline V gene data show CDR1 as SGDLS and CDR2 as YYNGEE. Deletions cut 0 bases from V and 6 bases from J, with 7 bases between. This CDR3 has 12 amino acids. CDR3 nucleotides: TGTGCCAGCAGCGTAGAGGGTGGCGAGCAGTACTTC. It is translated as CASSVEGGEQYF.

This clonotype was found many times. The CDR3 DNA sequence: TGTGCCAGCAGCTGGGGGGACTCCTACAATGAGCAGTTCTTC. Translated: CASSWGDSYNEQFF. This rearrangement joins TRBV7-9 to TRBJ2-1, with TRBD2 as a possible D gene (6 bases). V shed 4 bases and J shed 0 bases, with 7 bases lying between them. This CDR3 spans 14 amino acids. CDR1 and CDR2 (germline): SEHNR, FQNEAQ (reference sequence).

At least ten counts were recorded for this clonotype. The chain employs TRBV4-3 and TRBJ1-2; tentatively, D is TRBD1 (5 bases). The CDR3 is 16 residues long. Germline V CDR1 and CDR2: LGHNA, YSLEER. The V end lost 0 bases, the J end lost 4 bases, and 15 bases lay between the germline ends. CDR3 sequence reads: CASSQDKGRDFYGYTF. In DNA form, the CDR3 reads TGCGCCAGCAGCCAAGACAAGGGCAGGGACTTCTATGGCTACACCTTC.

This clonotype was seen many times. The chain carries TRBV12-5 and TRBJ2-3; D tentatively fits TRBD1 or TRBD2 (5 bases each). Per germline, CDR1 LGHNT and CDR2 FRNRAP. The CDR3 runs 13 residues. V was pared by 1 base and J by 10 bases, with 12 bases between. Here the CDR3 reads CASGLGGVSSQYF. As DNA, the CDR3 is TGTGCTAGTGGTTTGGGAGGGGTTAGCTCGCAGTATTTT.

This clonotype was counted between two and nine times. The rearrangement uses TRBV6-5 and TRBJ2-3; TRBD2 matches at 8 bases. J was trimmed by 0 bases and V by 0 bases; bases with no gene match: 11. Germline V gives CDR1 MNHEY, CDR2 SVGAGI. This CDR3 contains 19 residues. The CDR3 spells CASSYSLAGGFTSTDTQYF. CDR3 bases: TGTGCCAGCAGTTACTCTCTCGCGGGAGGATTCACTAGCACAGATACGCAGTATTTT.

The gene calls are TRBV10-3 and TRBJ1-3; perhaps TRBD1 as D (6 bases). The CDR3 totals 12 residues. Trimming removed 4 bases from V and 8 bases from J, with 9 bases in between. Germline CDR1 reads ENHRY; CDR2 reads SYGVKD. The CDR3 loop is CAISATGDTIYF. Here the CDR3 DNA reads TGTGCCATCAGTGCGACAGGCGACACCATATATTTT.

The chain joins TRBV10-3 to TRBJ1-1; D perhaps matches TRBD1 (5 bases). Germline-derived CDR1 and CDR2 are ENHRY and SYGVKD. The V end was cut by 7 bases, the J end by 1 base, with 10 bases between. CDR3 length: 13 residues. The CDR3: CAITRDRNTEAFF. The CDR3 region has the DNA TGTGCCATCACCAGAGACAGGAACACTGAAGCTTTCTTT.

This clonotype turned up a few times. This clone may be a read error of a much larger clone one base away. The V call is TRBV7-2, the J call TRBJ2-2; D is uncertain. V lost 2 bases and J lost 7, with 5 bases in between. The CDR3 spans 12 residues. CDR1 is SGHTA, CDR2 FQGNSA, per germline. CDR3 nucleotides: TGTGCCAGCAGCTTATCGGTCGGGGAGCTGTTTTTT. Translated: CASSLSVGELFF.

The CDR3 region has the DNA TGTGCCAGCAGCTTCAGGGGGATCGCCGGGGAGCTGTTTTTT. Translating gives CASSFRGIAGELFF. The J gene is TRBJ2-2, the V gene TRBV11-2; 7 bases align to TRBD1. Unmatched junction bases numbered 4, after V lost 3 bases and J lost 6 bases. Germline V gene sequence: CDR1 SGHAT, CDR2 FQNNGV. CDR3 length: 14 residues.

This clonotype was counted a few times. The rearrangement links TRBV7-2 to TRBJ2-7, with unresolved D. V was shortened by 6 bases and J by 2 bases, with 17 bases between the two germline ends. This CDR3 contains 15 residues. Germline-derived CDR1 and CDR2 are SGHTA and FQGNSA. CDR3 residues: CASRVLGSPAYEQYF. The CDR3 DNA reads TGTGCCAGCAGGGTGTTGGGGTCCCCCGCCTACGAGCAGTACTTC.

V is TRBV5-5 and J is TRBJ2-1; tentatively, D is TRBD2 (6 bases). The germline V and J ends were trimmed by 1 base and 2 bases, with 10 bases remaining between them. CDR1 SGHKS and CDR2 YYEKEE come from the germline V gene (reference sequence). The CDR3 consists of 15 residues. CDR3 DNA: TGTGCCAGCAGCTTGACTAGCATCACCTACAATGAGCAGTTCTTC. It translates to CASSLTSITYNEQFF.

This chain connects TRBV9 to TRBJ2-5, with 9 bases identical to TRBD2. Losses at the gene ends were 1 base for V and 2 bases for J; bases not matched to a gene: 3. CDR3 size: 15 residues. From germline, CDR1 is SGDLS and CDR2 YYNGEE. CDR3 loop: CASSVSGRLQETQYF. CDR3 nucleotide sequence: TGTGCCAGCAGCGTAAGCGGGAGGCTTCAAGAGACCCAGTACTTC.

This clonotype was counted between two and nine times. This chain joins TRBV9 and TRBJ2-7; D is ambiguous. This CDR3 has 15 residues. V lost 0 bases, J lost 0 bases, and 10 bases lay in between. Germline V gives CDR1 SGDLS, CDR2 YYNGEE. Here the CDR3 DNA reads TGTGCCAGCAGCGTAGAAGACTTCATCTCCTACGAGCAGTACTTC. Protein product: CASSVEDFISYEQYF.

Ten or more counts support this clonotype. This sequence joins TRBV28 and TRBJ1-5, with 8 bases aligning to TRBD1. Germline CDR1 reads MDHEN; CDR2 reads SYDVKM. V gave up 6 bases and J gave up 0 bases; unmatched junction bases: 4. The CDR3 sequence is 15 residues long. CDR3 region: CASRTGDFSNQPQHF. The DNA of the CDR3 is TGTGCCAGCAGGACAGGGGACTTTAGCAATCAGCCCCAGCATTTT.

DNA of the CDR3: TGCAGTGCTAAAGGTCCCAATGAAGCTTTCTTT. It codes for CSAKGPNEAFF. The gene calls are TRBV20-1 and TRBJ1-1; D remains unclear. V dropped 4 bases and J dropped 7 bases, with 10 bases sitting between them. CDR1 is DFQATT, CDR2 SNEGSKA, per germline (reference sequence). This CDR3 has 11 amino acids.

This clonotype was picked up many times. The CDR3 loop reads CASSQDYRGFNEQYF. DNA of the CDR3: TGCGCCAGCAGCCAAGATTACAGGGGGTTCAACGAGCAGTACTTC. This sequence joins TRBV4-3 and TRBJ2-7; 8 nucleotides agree with TRBD1. This CDR3 comprises 15 residues. Germline V lookup: CDR1 LGHNA, CDR2 YSLEER. Unmatched junction bases numbered 6, after V lost 0 bases and J lost 5 bases.

The chain joins TRBV20-1 to TRBJ2-7, with D uncertain. The germline gives CDR1 DFQATT, CDR2 SNEGSKA (reference sequence). Trimming stripped 4 bases from V and 2 bases from J, with 12 bases between. The CDR3 is 13 amino acids. The CDR3 DNA reads TGCAGTGCTATAGGACGGTCCGCCTACGAGCAGTACTTC. Protein sequence: CSAIGRSAYEQYF.

In DNA, the CDR3 is TGCAGTGCTCCCGAGCATCTCAGTGGGGCCAACGTCCTGACTTTC. Its translation: CSAPEHLSGANVLTF. This chain links TRBV20-1 with TRBJ2-6; no clear D. The V end was cut by 5 bases, the J end by 3 bases, with 14 bases between. There are 15 residues in the CDR3. Per germline, CDR1 DFQATT and CDR2 SNEGSKA (reference sequence).